The text below deals with one TCR beta chain. Its cognate antigen is unknown. The sample originates from a study of shared clonotypes between healthy human individuals. Findings and caveats of the study: Generation probabilities were higher for clonotypes shared across all four sorted-subset donors than for unshared ones.

The naive CD8 fraction comprised CD45RO-negative cells positively selected for CCR7 and excluded terminally differentiated effector memory CD45RA+ cells. The protocol was immunoSEQ multiplex PCR, while the TCRdb copy is restricted to in-frame clones and leaves out a portion. The repertoire consists of around 1.9 million clones, with 80% to 95% occurring once and the leading ten covering less than 2%. This CDR3 has 17 residues. The V gene lost 5 bases and the J gene lost 2 bases, with 19 bases spanning the gap. Germline assignment: CDR1 SGHTA and CDR2 FQGNSA. Sequenced: naive CD8+ T cells from PBMCs. The receptor was derived from a man in his late teens or twenties in good health. Some clones in this sample may be carry-over from other donors' samples. V gene TRBV7-2 combines with J gene TRBJ1-3; perhaps TRBD1 as D (6 bases). The CDR3, as DNA: TGTGCCAGCAGCCGGCCAACCGGGACACCGCCTGGAAACACCATATATTTT. Translated: CASSRPTGTPPGNTIYF.